This is a list of T cell receptor beta chains from one sample in a study of blood T cells in healthy people across ages. TCRdb reprocessed the 5' RACE reads with MiXCR, giving one entry per CDR3 protein. The table includes roughly 1,800,000 distinct CDR3 sequences, around 48% detected once. Sequenced material: blood. The receptors stem from a woman aged 40-49 years in good health. CDR3s include the opening cysteine and the closing phenylalanine or tryptophan. The D gene is left open where the match is weak. Rows may omit the clone size; those that give it use once, few, many or a size class.

TRBV6-2/TRBV6-3	.	TRBJ1-1	15	once	TGTGCCAGCAGTTACCCCCAGGTGGGGGACGCTGAAGCTTTCTTT	CASSYPQVGDAEAFF
TRBV4-2	TRBD2	TRBJ2-3	17	few	TGTGCCAGCAGCCAAGCCTCACTAGCGGGGGCCGCAGATACGCAGTATTTT	CASSQASLAGAADTQYF
TRBV20-1	.	TRBJ2-7	15	few	TGCAGTGCTAGAGATGTTACCGAGAGCTCCTACGAGCAGTACTTC	CSARDVTESSYEQYF
TRBV20-1	TRBD2	TRBJ2-7	18	.	TGCAGTGCAACCGGGACTAGCGGGGGATTCCCTTTATCCTACGAGCAGTACTTC	CSATGTSGGFPLSYEQYF
TRBV7-2	TRBD1	TRBJ1-2	15	once	TGTGCCAGCAGCCGGGACAGGGGATGGAACTATGGCTACACCTTC	CASSRDRGWNYGYTF
TRBV5-1	.	TRBJ1-2	15	few	TGCGCCAGCAGCGGGGCGGGGCTCGGCGGCTATGGCTACACCTTC	CASSGAGLGGYGYTF
TRBV10-3	TRBD2	TRBJ2-5	18	many	TGTGCCATCAGTCAGTCGCTTCTCCTAGCGGGGGGCCAAGAGACCCAGTACTTC	CAISQSLLLAGGQETQYF
TRBV27	.	TRBJ2-6	17	few	TGTGCCAGCAGTTTATTCACGTCTCTGGGGGGGGCCAACGTCCTGACTTTC	CASSLFTSLGGANVLTF
TRBV27	TRBD2	TRBJ2-4	14	.	TGTGCCAGCAGTTTATCTGTAGGCGGGGGGCGACCGTACTTC	CASSLSVGGGRPYF
TRBV12-3/TRBV12-4	.	TRBJ1-1	13	few	TGTGCCAGCAGTTTTGGAGGGGACACTGAAGCTTTCTTT	CASSFGGDTEAFF
TRBV25-1	.	TRBJ2-1	11	.	TGTGCCAGCGGGCGGATCAATGAGCAGTTCTTC	CASGRINEQFF
TRBV20-1	.	TRBJ2-3	14	few	TGCAGTGCCGAGGATCCTTTATTAACAGATACGCAGTATTTT	CSAEDPLLTDTQYF
TRBV10-3	TRBD1	TRBJ1-1	14	.	TGTGCCATCAGTGAGGCAGGGGGGATCACTGAAGCTTTCTTT	CAISEAGGITEAFF
TRBV24-1	.	TRBJ2-3	16	.	TGTGCCACCAGTGATAACCGGGACGGGCACATAGATACGCAGTATTTT	CATSDNRDGHIDTQYF
TRBV2	TRBD2	TRBJ2-5	15	.	TGTGCCAGCAGTGAAGACGGACTAGCGCAAGAGACCCAGTACTTC	CASSEDGLAQETQYF
TRBV24-1	.	TRBJ1-2	13	.	TGTGCCACCCGGGCCGACAGTTCATATGGCTACACCTTC	CATRADSSYGYTF
TRBV7-7	.	TRBJ2-7	14	.	TGTGCTAGCAGCTCCCGGCCGGATGATCACGAGCAGTACTTC	CASSSRPDDHEQYF
TRBV24-1	TRBD2	TRBJ2-1	17	.	TGTGCCACCAGTGATCAGGGGACTAGCGGAATCTACAATGAGCAGTTCTTC	CATSDQGTSGIYNEQFF
TRBV6-2/TRBV6-3	TRBD2	TRBJ2-1	15	.	TGTGCCAGCAGTCGAATAGCGGGGGGGCCGGTCGAGCAGTTCTTC	CASSRIAGGPVEQFF
TRBV7-8	.	TRBJ2-7	15	.	TGTGCCAGCAGCTTAGTCACGACCCGGGCCTACGAGCAGTACTTC	CASSLVTTRAYEQYF
TRBV11-2	.	TRBJ2-3	16	few	TGTGCCAGCAGCCCAGTGGCGCAAGGCATCGCAGATACGCAGTATTTT	CASSPVAQGIADTQYF
TRBV5-1	TRBD2	TRBJ2-5	15	.	TGCGCCAGCAGCTTGGTACTAGCGGGGGCGGAGACCCAGTACTTC	CASSLVLAGAETQYF
TRBV29-1	.	TRBJ2-5	14	few	TGCAGCGTTGAAGAAGGGACGGACCAAGAGACCCAGTACTTC	CSVEEGTDQETQYF
TRBV7-2	.	TRBJ2-6	16	.	TGTGCCAGCAGCTCCCGACTGCACTCTGGGGCCAACGTCCTGACTTTC	CASSSRLHSGANVLTF
TRBV5-1	.	TRBJ1-5	13	.	TGCGCCAGCCGTGACCGATTTGACCAGCCCCAGCATTTT	CASRDRFDQPQHF
TRBV3-1	.	TRBJ2-1	17	.	TGTGCCAGCAGTGGGGGGCCCCGGCCGAGCTCCTACAATGAGCAGTTCTTC	CASSGGPRPSSYNEQFF
TRBV7-2	.	TRBJ2-1	14	.	TGTGCCAGCAGCTTAGCGGGGGGTACAGATGAGCAGTTCTTC	CASSLAGGTDEQFF
TRBV10-2	.	TRBJ1-2	15	.	TGCGCCAGCAGTGAGTCGTCCCCAGGCAACTATGGCTACACCTTC	CASSESSPGNYGYTF
TRBV20-1	TRBD2	TRBJ2-3	15	.	TGCAGTGCTCCGCCCCCTAGCGGGGGTACAGATACGCAGTATTTT	CSAPPPSGGTDTQYF
TRBV28	TRBD2	TRBJ2-5	13	once	TGTGCCAGCATCGGGGGGGTTGTAGAGACCCAGTACTTC	CASIGGVVETQYF
TRBV2	.	TRBJ2-5	18	.	TGTGCCAGCAGTACCTCCAACGGGGTGTCTAGGGTTCAAGAGACCCAGTACTTC	CASSTSNGVSRVQETQYF
TRBV20-1	.	TRBJ2-6	17	.	TGCAGTGCTAGAGATACGGCGGGGGCCCCTGGGGCCAACGTCCTGACTTTC	CSARDTAGAPGANVLTF
TRBV6-1	TRBD2	TRBJ2-1	15	.	TGTGCCAGCAATGAGGCTAGCGGGGGCTACAATGAGCAGTTCTTC	CASNEASGGYNEQFF
TRBV6-2/TRBV6-3	.	TRBJ1-1	14	.	TGTGCCAGCAGTTCCATAACTAAGTATACTGAAGCTTTCTTT	CASSSITKYTEAFF
TRBV3-1	.	TRBJ2-3	16	.	TGTGCCAGCAGCCCCAGGACTAAGGCCTACACAGATACGCAGTATTTT	CASSPRTKAYTDTQYF
TRBV12-3/TRBV12-4	TRBD1	TRBJ2-3	13	few	TGTGCCAGCAGTGGTTCTGGACAGGCGGCTACGTATTTT	CASSGSGQAATYF
TRBV20-1	.	TRBJ2-3	14	few	TGCAGTGCTGGTGGGGGTTCTTACACAGATACGCAGTATTTT	CSAGGGSYTDTQYF
TRBV2	TRBD2	TRBJ2-2	19	.	TGTGCCAGCAGTGAAATTGCTAGCGGGGGGTTCATGAACACCGGGGAGCTGTTTTTT	CASSEIASGGFMNTGELFF
TRBV6-5	.	TRBJ2-7	14	few	TGTGCCAGCAGTTACTCGATTTCTAGGGTCGAGCAGTACTTC	CASSYSISRVEQYF
TRBV6-2/TRBV6-3	TRBD1	TRBJ2-7	15	.	TGTGCCAGCGTGGATCGAGGGACAGGGGTATACGAGCAGTACTTC	CASVDRGTGVYEQYF
TRBV19	TRBD1	TRBJ1-1	16	.	TGTGCCAGTACCGAGCGACGGACAGGGGCGAACACTGAAGCTTTCTTT	CASTERRTGANTEAFF
TRBV7-2	.	TRBJ1-4	15	.	TGTGCCAGCAGCCTCCGACCCCGGAGAGGTGAAAAACTGTTTTTT	CASSLRPRRGEKLFF
TRBV12-3/TRBV12-4	TRBD1	TRBJ2-1	15	.	TGTGCCAGCAACCGGGGTGGACAGGGGGCAGGAGAGCAGTTCTTC	CASNRGGQGAGEQFF
TRBV3-1	TRBD2	TRBJ2-5	16	.	TGTGCCAGCAGCCAAGAATTCGGGGGGTACCAAGAGACCCAGTACTTC	CASSQEFGGYQETQYF
TRBV4-3	.	TRBJ2-6	18	.	TGCGCCAGCAGCCAAGTGGACAGTTCCGACTCTGGGGCCAACGTCCTGACTTTC	CASSQVDSSDSGANVLTF
TRBV28	.	TRBJ1-2	14	.	TGTGCCAGCAGTTTTGGACACCCCAGCGGAGGCTACACCTTC	CASSFGHPSGGYTF
TRBV29-1	.	TRBJ1-2	14	.	TGCAGCGTTGAAGCCCGACGGGCTAACTATGGCTACACCTTC	CSVEARRANYGYTF
TRBV6-5	.	TRBJ1-1	16	.	TGTGCCAGCAGGTACCTACAGGGAACTAAGAACACTGAAGCTTTCTTT	CASRYLQGTKNTEAFF
TRBV27	.	TRBJ2-7	15	.	TGTGCCAGCAGCCCGGTAGGCAGGCTTACCTACGAGCAGTACTTC	CASSPVGRLTYEQYF
TRBV27	.	TRBJ2-7	15	few	TGTGCCACCCTGGGGGGGGGCTCAGGATCCTACGAGCAGTACTTC	CATLGGGSGSYEQYF
TRBV6-2/TRBV6-3	.	TRBJ2-7	14	once	TGTGCCAGCAGTTACTTTGGCAGAAGCTACGAGCAGTACTTC	CASSYFGRSYEQYF
TRBV4-2	TRBD2	TRBJ2-7	13	.	TGTGCCAGCCGCCAGACTAGCGGGGGGGCCCAGTACTTC	CASRQTSGGAQYF